The clone carrying this T cell receptor beta chain has a count of ten or more. The antigen remains unidentified. The germline V gene encodes CDR1 LNHDA and CDR2 SQIVND (reference sequence). The CDR3 extends over 15 amino acids. Trimming removed 10 bases at V and 0 bases at J, with 16 bases between. Uncontrolled infection, other autoimmune disease, pregnancy or lactation excluded patients. Diagnosis rested on symptoms, serum thyroxine and TRAb, thyroid ultrasound, and orbital computed tomography. This entry comes from a study of T cells in Graves' hyperthyroidism and ophthalmopathy. The study, taken as a whole, reports: In blood, most of the thyroid clonotypes expanded above 0.001 were also present. Ophthalmopathy was identified by the model a median approximately 6.4 months ahead of onset.

Researchers took RNA transcripts and amplified the TCR beta CDR3 regions from them. During a first-round RT-PCR of the TCR CDR3, the HTBI primer set was used. TCRdb re-called the multiplex PCR reads through MiXCR, storing one row per CDR3 protein. This repertoire shows 540,000 or so distinct CDR3 sequences, approximately 44% found once; its top ten account for around 20%. The specimen was peripheral blood or thyroid tissue (not recorded which). J is TRBJ1-5 and V is TRBV19; the D is unclear. This receptor was taken from an adult woman with Graves' disease, either hyperthyroidism or ophthalmopathy (not recorded which). The CDR3 DNA sequence: TGTGCCACCGCAGGACGGCAGTATAGCAATCAGCCCCAGCATTTT. This translates into CATAGRQYSNQPQHF.